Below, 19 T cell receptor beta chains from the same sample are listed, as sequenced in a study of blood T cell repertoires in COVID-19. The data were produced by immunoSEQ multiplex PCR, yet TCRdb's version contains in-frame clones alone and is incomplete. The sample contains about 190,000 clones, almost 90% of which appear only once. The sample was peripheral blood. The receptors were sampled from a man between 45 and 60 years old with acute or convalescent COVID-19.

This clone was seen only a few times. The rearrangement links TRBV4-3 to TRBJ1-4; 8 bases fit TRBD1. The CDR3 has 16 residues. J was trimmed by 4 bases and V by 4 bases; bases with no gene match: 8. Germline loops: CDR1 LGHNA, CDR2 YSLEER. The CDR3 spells CASSLGQGTFNEKLFF. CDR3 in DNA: TGCGCCAGCAGCCTCGGACAGGGTACCTTTAATGAAAAACTGTTTTTT.

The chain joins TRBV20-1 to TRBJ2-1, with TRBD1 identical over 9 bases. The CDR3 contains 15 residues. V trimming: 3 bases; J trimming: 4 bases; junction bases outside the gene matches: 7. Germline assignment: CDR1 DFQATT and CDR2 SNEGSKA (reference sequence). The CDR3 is CSASLMGQGYNEQFF. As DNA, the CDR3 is TGCAGTGCTAGTCTTATGGGACAGGGTTACAATGAGCAGTTCTTC.

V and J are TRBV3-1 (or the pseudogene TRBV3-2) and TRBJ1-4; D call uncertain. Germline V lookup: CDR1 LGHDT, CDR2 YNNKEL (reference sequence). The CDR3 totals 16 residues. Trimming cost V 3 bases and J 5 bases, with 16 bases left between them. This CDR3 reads CASSQPYEGLNEKLFF. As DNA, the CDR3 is TGTGCCAGCAGCCAGCCTTACGAGGGTCTGAATGAAAAACTGTTTTTT.

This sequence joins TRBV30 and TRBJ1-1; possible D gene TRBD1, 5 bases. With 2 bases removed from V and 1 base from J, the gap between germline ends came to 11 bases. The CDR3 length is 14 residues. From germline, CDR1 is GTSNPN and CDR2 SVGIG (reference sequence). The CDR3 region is CAWSRPGRNTEAFF. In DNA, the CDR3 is TGTGCCTGGAGTCGGCCAGGGCGGAACACTGAAGCTTTCTTT. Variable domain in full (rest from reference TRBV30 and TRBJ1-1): SQTIHQWPATLVQPVGSPLSLECTVEGTSNPNLYWYRQAAGRGLQLLFYSVGIGQISSEVPQNLSASRPQDRQFILSSKKLLLSDSGFYLCAWSRPGRNTEAFFGQGTRLTVV.

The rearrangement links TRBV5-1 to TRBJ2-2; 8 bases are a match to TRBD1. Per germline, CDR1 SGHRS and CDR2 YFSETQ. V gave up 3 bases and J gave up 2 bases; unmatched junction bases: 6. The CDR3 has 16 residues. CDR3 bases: TGCGCCAGCAGCTCGGACAGGGAGTTAAACACCGGGGAGCTGTTTTTT. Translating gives CASSSDRELNTGELFF.

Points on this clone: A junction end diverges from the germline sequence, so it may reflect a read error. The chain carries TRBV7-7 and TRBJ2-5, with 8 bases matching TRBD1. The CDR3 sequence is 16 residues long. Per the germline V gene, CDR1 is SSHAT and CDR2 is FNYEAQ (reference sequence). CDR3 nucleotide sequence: TGTGCTAGCAGCAGCGGACAGGGACGCATAGGGGAGACCCAGTACTTC. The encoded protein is CASSSGQGRIGETQYF.

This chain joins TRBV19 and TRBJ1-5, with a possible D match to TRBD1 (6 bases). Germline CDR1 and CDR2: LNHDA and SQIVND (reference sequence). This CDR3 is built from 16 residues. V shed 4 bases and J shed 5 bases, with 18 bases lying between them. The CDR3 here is CASSSPFGTYYQPQHF. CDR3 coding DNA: TGTGCCAGTAGTAGCCCTTTCGGGACATATTATCAGCCCCAGCATTTT. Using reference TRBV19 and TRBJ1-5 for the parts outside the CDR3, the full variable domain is DGGITQSPKYLFRKEGQNVTLSCEQNLNHDAMYWYRQDPGQGLRLIYYSQIVNDFQKGDIAEGYSVSREKKESFPLTVTSAQKNPTAFYLCASSSPFGTYYQPQHFGDGTRLSIL.

CDR3 amino acids: CASSEQGTAGYTF. The CDR3 DNA follows: TGTGCCAGCAGCGAACAGGGTACAGCTGGCTACACCTTC. The gene calls are TRBV7-8 and TRBJ1-2, with D possibly TRBD1 on 6 matching bases. Per the germline V gene, CDR1 is SGHVS and CDR2 is FQNEAQ. V was clipped by 5 bases and J by 7 bases, with 14 bases between them. This CDR3 comprises 13 residues.

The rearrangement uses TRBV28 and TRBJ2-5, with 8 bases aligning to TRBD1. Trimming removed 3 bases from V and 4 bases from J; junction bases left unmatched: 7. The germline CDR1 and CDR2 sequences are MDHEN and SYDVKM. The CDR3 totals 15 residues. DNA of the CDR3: TGTGCCAGCAGTTTTACAGGGGGAAGGTCAGAGACCCAGTACTTC. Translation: CASSFTGGRSETQYF.

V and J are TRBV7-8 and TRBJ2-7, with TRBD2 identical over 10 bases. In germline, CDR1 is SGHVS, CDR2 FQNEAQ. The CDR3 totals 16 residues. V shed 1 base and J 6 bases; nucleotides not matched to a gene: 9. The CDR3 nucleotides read TGTGCCAGCAGCTTAGTGAAGACTAGCGGGTCGCCCGAGCAGTACTTC. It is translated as CASSLVKTSGSPEQYF.

CDR3 in DNA: TGCGCCAGCAGCTCGGGACTCCGAGAAAACACCGGGGAGCTGTTTTTT. This gives the protein CASSSGLRENTGELFF. The rearrangement uses TRBV5-1 and TRBJ2-2, with D possibly matching TRBD2 (6 bases). Per the germline V gene, CDR1 is SGHRS and CDR2 is YFSETQ. The CDR3 covers 16 residues. V lost 3 bases and J lost 2, with 14 bases in between.

For the CDR3, the DNA is TGTGCCTGGAGTGTGGAGGTCGGGGAGCTGTTTTTT. Translated: CAWSVEVGELFF. The rearrangement links TRBV30 to TRBJ2-2, with D tentatively TRBD2 (5 bases). The CDR3 runs to 12 residues. Germline assignment: CDR1 GTSNPN and CDR2 SVGIG (reference sequence). Trimming cost V 0 bases and J 7 bases, with 6 bases left between them. Full variable domain (missing parts from reference TRBV30 and TRBJ2-2): SQTIHQWPATLVQPVGSPLSLECTVEGTSNPNLYWYRQAAGRGLQLLFYSVGIGQISSEVPQNLSASRPQDRQFILSSKKLLLSDSGFYLCAWSVEVGELFFGEGSRLTVL.

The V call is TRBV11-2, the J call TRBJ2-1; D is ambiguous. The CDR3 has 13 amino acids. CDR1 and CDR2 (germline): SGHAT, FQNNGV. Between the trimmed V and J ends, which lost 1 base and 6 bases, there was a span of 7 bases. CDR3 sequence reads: CASSLVLFNEQFF. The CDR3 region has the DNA TGTGCCAGCAGCTTAGTCCTCTTCAATGAGCAGTTCTTC. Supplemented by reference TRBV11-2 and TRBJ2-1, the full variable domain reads EAGVAQSPRYKIIEKRQSVAFWCNPISGHATLYWYQQILGQGPKLLIQFQNNGVVDDSQLPKDRFSAERLKGVDSTLKIQPAKLEDSAVYLCASSLVLFNEQFFGPGTRLTVL.

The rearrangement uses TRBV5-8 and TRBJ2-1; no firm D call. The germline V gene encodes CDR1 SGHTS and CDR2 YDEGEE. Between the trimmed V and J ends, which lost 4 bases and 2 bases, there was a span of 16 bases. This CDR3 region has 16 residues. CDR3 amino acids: CASSPRQSGPYNEQFF. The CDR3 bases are TGTGCCAGCAGCCCCCGACAATCCGGCCCCTACAATGAGCAGTTCTTC.

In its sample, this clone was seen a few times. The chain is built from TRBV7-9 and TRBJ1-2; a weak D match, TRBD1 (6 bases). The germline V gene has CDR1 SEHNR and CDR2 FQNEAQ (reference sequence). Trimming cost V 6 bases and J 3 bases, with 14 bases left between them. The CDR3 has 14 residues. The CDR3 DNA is TGTGCCAGCAGTAGGACAGCTTTGGACTATGGCTACACCTTC. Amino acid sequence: CASSRTALDYGYTF.

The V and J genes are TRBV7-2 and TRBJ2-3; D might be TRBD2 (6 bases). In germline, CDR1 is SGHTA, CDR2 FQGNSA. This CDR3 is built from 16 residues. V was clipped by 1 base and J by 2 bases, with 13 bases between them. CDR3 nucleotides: TGTGCCAGCAGCTTAGAGGACTATCCTTTCACAGATACGCAGTATTTT. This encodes CASSLEDYPFTDTQYF. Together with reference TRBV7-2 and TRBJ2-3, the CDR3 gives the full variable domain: GAGVSQSPSNKVTEKGKDVELRCDPISGHTALYWYRQSLGQGLEFLIYFQGNSAPDKSGLPSDRFSAERTGGSVSTLTIQRTQQEDSAVYLCASSLEDYPFTDTQYFGPGTRLTVL.

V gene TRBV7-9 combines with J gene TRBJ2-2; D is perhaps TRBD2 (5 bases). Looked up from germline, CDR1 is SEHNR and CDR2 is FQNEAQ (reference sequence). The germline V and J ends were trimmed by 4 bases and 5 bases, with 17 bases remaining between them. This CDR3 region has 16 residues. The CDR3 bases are TGTGCCAGCAGCTCCACTAGGACCTTAGATACCGGGGAGCTGTTTTTT. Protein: CASSSTRTLDTGELFF.

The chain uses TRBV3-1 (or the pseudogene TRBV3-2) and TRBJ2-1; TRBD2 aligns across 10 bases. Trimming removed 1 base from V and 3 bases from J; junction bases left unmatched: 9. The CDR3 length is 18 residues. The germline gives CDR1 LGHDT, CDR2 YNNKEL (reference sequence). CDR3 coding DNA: TGTGCCAGCAGCCAAGCCCCTAGCGGGAGACTCTACTACAATGAGCAGTTCTTC. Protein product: CASSQAPSGRLYYNEQFF.

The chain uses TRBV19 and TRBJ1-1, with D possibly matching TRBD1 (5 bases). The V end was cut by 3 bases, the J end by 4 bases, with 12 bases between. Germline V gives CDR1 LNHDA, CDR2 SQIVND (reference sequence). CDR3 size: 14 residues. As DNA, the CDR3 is TGTGCCAGTAGTATTGGGGCAGATAGCACTGAAGCTTTCTTT. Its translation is CASSIGADSTEAFF.